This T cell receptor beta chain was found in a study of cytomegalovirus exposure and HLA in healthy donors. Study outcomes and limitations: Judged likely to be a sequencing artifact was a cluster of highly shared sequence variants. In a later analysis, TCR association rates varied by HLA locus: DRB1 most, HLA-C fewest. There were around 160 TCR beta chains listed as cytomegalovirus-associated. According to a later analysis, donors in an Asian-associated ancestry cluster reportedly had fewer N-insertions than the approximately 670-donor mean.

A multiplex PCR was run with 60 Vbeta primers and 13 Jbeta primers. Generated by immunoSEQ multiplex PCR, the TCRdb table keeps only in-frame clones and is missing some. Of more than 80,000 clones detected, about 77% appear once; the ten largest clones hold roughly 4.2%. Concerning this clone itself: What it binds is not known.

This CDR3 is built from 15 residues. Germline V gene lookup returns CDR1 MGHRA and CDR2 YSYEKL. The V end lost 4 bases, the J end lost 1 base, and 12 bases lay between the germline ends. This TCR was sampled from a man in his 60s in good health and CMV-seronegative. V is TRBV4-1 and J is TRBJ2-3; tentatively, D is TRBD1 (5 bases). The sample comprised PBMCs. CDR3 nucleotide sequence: TGCGCCAGCAGCCCCCACGGACATGGCACAGATACGCAGTATTTT. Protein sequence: CASSPHGHGTDTQYF.